This section outlines one TCR beta chain sequence together with its context. Its antigen has not been determined. Per-base qualities were not stored, and no clone one base away is much larger. The roughly 39 donors, aged about 6 to 90 years, were systemically healthy Caucasian individuals from Russia. Ten milliliters of peripheral blood were drawn from each donor into EDTA-treated Vacutainer tubes. PBMCs were isolated by Ficoll-Paque density-gradient centrifugation, with at least 6 million obtained per sample. Total RNA was extracted from PBMCs with Trizol reagent, with at least 6 micrograms obtained per sample. Naive CD45RAhigh/CD27high T cell percentages were measured by flow cytometry on a PBMC aliquot from every donor. The data derive from a study of blood T cells in healthy people across ages (dated by TCRdb to 2014 to 2015). Background for the entire study: In model experiments, roughly one uniquely barcoded TCR beta cDNA molecule per two T cells was captured by template switching. Four age groups were formed from the donors: young (average 16 years), middle-aged (around 37), aged (about 68) and long-lived (roughly 81). To avoid experimental bias, donors of different ages were spread randomly across the sequencing lanes. Two additional independent replicas of 1 million unique cDNA reads from the same blood draw were analyzed for two donors (one aged 18 to 29 and one aged 80 or older). Using deep sequencing normalized with unique cDNA molecular identifiers, the study measured how TCR beta repertoire diversity changes with age. Points the paper makes about the study in general: Because donor CMV infection status was unknown, age-related changes in expanded clonotypes were potentially confounded. The long-lived group showed more naive CD4+ T cells, fewer expanded clones and increased TCR diversity than the aged group, suggesting age selection. Observed TCR beta diversity per million T cells fell roughly linearly with age, and a significant reduction was already apparent by age roughly 41. Since profiling was done on bulk unsorted PBMCs, naive and antigen-experienced compartments could not be conclusively compared. Observed TCR beta diversity correlated strongly with the percentage of naive T cells measured by flow cytometry. Total diversity estimates from one million sequenced T cells were considered lower bounds and underestimates.

The library was made by 5' RACE. Sequenced using an Illumina HiSeq 2500. The second PCR ran for about 7 to 11 cycles and used a J-beta primer mix along with a sample-barcoded 5' primer. A template-switch 5' adaptor carrying 12 random nucleotides introduced a unique molecular identifier onto each TCR beta cDNA molecule. Each sample yielded at least 3 million CDR3-containing paired-end reads. First-strand cDNA synthesis was performed from all RNA using the Mint cDNA synthesis kit, with priming by a TRBC-specific oligonucleotide. All cDNA was treated with uracil-DNA glycosylase and then went through a first 18-cycle PCR with the universal primers M1SS and BC2_uni_R. The paper's data handling went like this. Each sample was normalized by randomly selecting 1 million high-quality reads, each carrying a distinct molecular identifier. Reads with shared molecular identifiers were discarded instead of being binned into consensus sequences. MiTCR, run with a Q25 quality threshold and the strictest error-elimination algorithm, handled CDR3 identification, clonotype clustering and error correction. Lower-bound total TCR beta diversity was estimated with a nonparametric unseen species model using Euler transformation. Clones were called with MiXCR by TCRdb after fastp trimmed the public reads at Q25, and only in-frame beta chains were retained. Each CDR3 protein appears once, grouped with its most common genes and DNA. The V and J calls and clone size are TCRdb's, not the authors'. Within this sample are 550,000 to 800,000 distinct CDR3 sequences, with roughly 32% of them counted one time only. Together, the top ten hold less than 20% of the sample.

Including the terminal cysteine and phenylalanine, the CDR3 comprises 14 residues. Of all the DNA, just the CDR3 is kept, 42 bases in frame from base 1. CDR1 and CDR2 are read off the germline V gene as SGHDT and YYEEEE. Compared with germline, V lacks 7 bases and J lacks 5 bases; bases without a gene match: 11. The sample taken for sequencing was blood. The chain was built from TRBV5-6 and TRBJ1-1, and TRBD1 aligns with 7 junction nucleotides. The clonotype was recovered from a woman of 80 years or more in good health. Donor details come from another sample of the same person, matched by shared clones. Read as DNA, the sequence is TGTGCCAGCGGATACGGGACAGTTAAGACTGAAGCTTTCTTT. This is translated as CASGYGTVKTEAFF.